These T cell receptor beta chains were read from a single sample in a study of OX40 agonist ivuxolimab in advanced cancers. Repertoires were generated with immunoSEQ multiplex PCR, while TCRdb's copy carries only in-frame clones and drops some. The sample shows approximately 81,000 clones, about 88% of them seen only once. Sequencing was performed on CD4+ or CD8+ T cells sorted from blood, taken in a trial of the OX40 agonist ivuxolimab. The receptors were sampled from an adult with an advanced solid tumor such as melanoma, head and neck, liver or kidney cancer. Each CDR3 is given with its conserved first and last residue. Fields, in order: V gene, clone size, J gene, D gene, CDR3 protein, CDR3 DNA. D genes are given only for firm matches. The listing skips clone size in some rows; elsewhere it reads once, few, many or a size class.

V gene: TRBV4-1
clone size: once
J gene: TRBJ1-4
D gene: .
CDR3 protein: CASSPRRRRDEKLFF
CDR3 DNA: TGCGCCAGCAGCCCCCGCAGGAGAAGGGATGAAAAACTGTTTTTT

V gene: TRBV5-4
clone size: .
J gene: TRBJ2-5
D gene: .
CDR3 protein: CASSRKDRFGETQYF
CDR3 DNA: TGTGCCAGCAGCAGAAAAGACAGGTTTGGAGAGACCCAGTACTTC

V gene: TRBV11-2
clone size: .
J gene: TRBJ2-1
D gene: .
CDR3 protein: CASSLLGNNEQFF
CDR3 DNA: TGTGCCAGCAGCTTACTCGGAAACAATGAGCAGTTCTTC

V gene: TRBV7-7
clone size: .
J gene: TRBJ2-5
D gene: TRBD2
CDR3 protein: CASSLGTSGGAQETQYF
CDR3 DNA: TGTGCCAGCAGCTTAGGGACTAGCGGGGGGGCCCAAGAGACCCAGTACTTC

V gene: TRBV18
clone size: .
J gene: TRBJ2-7
D gene: TRBD2
CDR3 protein: CASSPRLAGGYEQYF
CDR3 DNA: TGTGCCAGCTCACCGCGACTAGCGGGGGGTTACGAGCAGTACTTC

V gene: TRBV27
clone size: .
J gene: TRBJ2-2
D gene: TRBD1
CDR3 protein: CASSLSRDSAITGELFF
CDR3 DNA: TGTGCCAGCAGTTTATCTCGGGACAGCGCAATCACCGGGGAGCTGTTTTTT

V gene: TRBV10-3
clone size: few
J gene: TRBJ1-1
D gene: .
CDR3 protein: CAISELENTEAFF
CDR3 DNA: TGTGCCATCAGTGAGTTGGAGAACACTGAAGCTTTCTTT

V gene: TRBV7-2
clone size: .
J gene: TRBJ2-5
D gene: TRBD1
CDR3 protein: CASSYGQGAGETQYF
CDR3 DNA: TGTGCCAGCAGCTACGGACAGGGGGCGGGGGAGACCCAGTACTTC

V gene: TRBV19
clone size: .
J gene: TRBJ2-3
D gene: TRBD2
CDR3 protein: CASSGERGRSTDTQYF
CDR3 DNA: TGTGCCAGTAGTGGGGAGCGGGGCCGGTCCACAGATACGCAGTATTTT

V gene: TRBV6-6
clone size: .
J gene: TRBJ2-7
D gene: .
CDR3 protein: CASSSGRTADYEQYF
CDR3 DNA: TGTGCCAGCAGTTCAGGACGGACCGCAGACTACGAGCAGTACTTC

V gene: TRBV18
clone size: .
J gene: TRBJ2-7
D gene: TRBD2
CDR3 protein: CASSPRGLAGEEQYF
CDR3 DNA: TGTGCCAGCTCACCACGGGGCTTAGCGGGAGAGGAGCAGTACTTC

V gene: TRBV7-2
clone size: .
J gene: TRBJ2-3
D gene: TRBD2
CDR3 protein: CASSLRLAGGTDTQYF
CDR3 DNA: TGTGCCAGCAGCTTAAGACTAGCGGGAGGCACAGATACGCAGTATTTT

V gene: TRBV30
clone size: .
J gene: TRBJ1-5
D gene: .
CDR3 protein: CASGPGSQPQHF
CDR3 DNA: TGTGCCTCCGGGCCCGGGAGCCAGCCCCAGCATTTT

V gene: TRBV7-8
clone size: .
J gene: TRBJ2-7
D gene: .
CDR3 protein: CASRPTRVSSYEQYF
CDR3 DNA: TGTGCCAGCAGGCCGACCAGGGTTTCCTCCTACGAGCAGTACTTC

V gene: TRBV30
clone size: .
J gene: TRBJ1-4
D gene: .
CDR3 protein: CAWRGGSEKLFF
CDR3 DNA: TGTGCCTGGAGAGGGGGAAGTGAAAAACTGTTTTTT

V gene: TRBV5-4
clone size: .
J gene: TRBJ2-1
D gene: TRBD1
CDR3 protein: CASSYSTGPDSYNEQFF
CDR3 DNA: TGTGCCAGCAGCTACTCGACAGGGCCGGACTCCTACAATGAGCAGTTCTTC

V gene: TRBV18
clone size: .
J gene: TRBJ2-5
D gene: .
CDR3 protein: CASSPPLGAETQYF
CDR3 DNA: TGTGCCAGCTCACCGCCCCTAGGGGCCGAGACCCAGTACTTC

V gene: TRBV14
clone size: .
J gene: TRBJ1-1
D gene: .
CDR3 protein: CASSLRGRTRESNTEAFF
CDR3 DNA: TGTGCCAGCAGCCTCCGGGGGAGGACAAGGGAATCGAACACTGAAGCTTTCTTT

V gene: TRBV29-1
clone size: few
J gene: TRBJ1-2
D gene: .
CDR3 protein: CSVEGQGGGYTF
CDR3 DNA: TGCAGCGTTGAAGGTCAGGGAGGAGGCTACACCTTC

V gene: TRBV5-1
clone size: once
J gene: TRBJ2-5
D gene: TRBD2
CDR3 protein: CASSIGTREETQYF
CDR3 DNA: TGCGCCAGCAGCATCGGGACTAGAGAAGAGACCCAGTACTTC

V gene: TRBV7-9
clone size: .
J gene: TRBJ2-7
D gene: .
CDR3 protein: CASSPQESSYEQYF
CDR3 DNA: TGTGCCAGCAGCCCCCAAGAAAGCTCCTACGAGCAGTACTTC

V gene: TRBV7-2
clone size: .
J gene: TRBJ2-7
D gene: .
CDR3 protein: CASSLVAGGSLYEQYF
CDR3 DNA: TGTGCCAGCAGCTTAGTGGCTGGGGGCTCGCTCTACGAGCAGTACTTC

V gene: TRBV19
clone size: .
J gene: TRBJ1-1
D gene: TRBD1
CDR3 protein: CASSRQGGNTEAFF
CDR3 DNA: TGTGCCAGTAGCCGACAGGGGGGGAATACTGAAGCTTTCTTT

V gene: TRBV30
clone size: .
J gene: TRBJ2-5
D gene: TRBD2
CDR3 protein: CAWSVRTRRETQYF
CDR3 DNA: TGTGCCTGGAGTGTACGGACTAGGCGGGAGACCCAGTACTTC

V gene: TRBV7-3
clone size: once
J gene: TRBJ2-3
D gene: TRBD2
CDR3 protein: CASSPGRGAGRGTDTQYF
CDR3 DNA: TGTGCCAGCAGCCCAGGGCGGGGGGCCGGGCGAGGCACAGATACGCAGTATTTT

V gene: TRBV15
clone size: .
J gene: TRBJ2-2
D gene: .
CDR3 protein: CATSRVDGELFF
CDR3 DNA: TGTGCCACCAGCAGAGTAGATGGGGAGCTGTTTTTT

V gene: TRBV2
clone size: .
J gene: TRBJ2-7
D gene: .
CDR3 protein: CASSYQEYEQYF
CDR3 DNA: TGTGCCAGCAGTTATCAGGAGTACGAGCAGTACTTC

V gene: TRBV7-3
clone size: .
J gene: TRBJ2-5
D gene: TRBD1
CDR3 protein: CASSLDRGSETQYF
CDR3 DNA: TGTGCCAGCAGCCTGGACAGGGGATCAGAGACCCAGTACTTC

V gene: TRBV2
clone size: .
J gene: TRBJ1-5
D gene: .
CDR3 protein: CASRGPGSSNQPQHF
CDR3 DNA: TGTGCCAGCAGGGGGCCAGGGAGTAGCAATCAGCCCCAGCATTTT

V gene: TRBV7-2
clone size: .
J gene: TRBJ2-2
D gene: .
CDR3 protein: CASSLTVTNTGELFF
CDR3 DNA: TGTGCCAGCAGCTTAACCGTTACGAACACCGGGGAGCTGTTTTTT

V gene: TRBV7-2
clone size: .
J gene: TRBJ2-3
D gene: TRBD2
CDR3 protein: CASSTPLAVGTDTQYF
CDR3 DNA: TGTGCCAGCAGCACCCCACTAGCGGTGGGAACAGATACGCAGTATTTT

V gene: TRBV2
clone size: .
J gene: TRBJ2-1
D gene: TRBD2
CDR3 protein: CASTYSGGAYNEQFF
CDR3 DNA: TGTGCCAGCACATATAGCGGGGGGGCCTACAATGAGCAGTTCTTC

V gene: TRBV19
clone size: .
J gene: TRBJ2-3
D gene: TRBD2
CDR3 protein: CASSIGRLAGGPVTDTQYF
CDR3 DNA: TGTGCCAGTAGTATAGGGAGACTAGCGGGGGGGCCGGTCACAGATACGCAGTATTTT

V gene: TRBV6-4
clone size: .
J gene: TRBJ1-1
D gene: .
CDR3 protein: CASSATGYTEAFF
CDR3 DNA: TGTGCCAGCAGTGCTACAGGGTACACTGAAGCTTTCTTT

V gene: TRBV19
clone size: .
J gene: TRBJ2-7
D gene: TRBD2
CDR3 protein: CASLSGGPAYEQYF
CDR3 DNA: TGTGCCAGCCTCAGCGGGGGGCCCGCCTACGAGCAGTACTTC

V gene: TRBV6-5
clone size: .
J gene: TRBJ1-1
D gene: .
CDR3 protein: CASSFRGTNTEAFF
CDR3 DNA: TGTGCCAGCAGTTTTCGGGGTACAAACACTGAAGCTTTCTTT

V gene: TRBV18
clone size: .
J gene: TRBJ2-3
D gene: TRBD1
CDR3 protein: CASSPPNPGTGGFIGTDTQYF
CDR3 DNA: TGTGCCAGCTCACCACCTAACCCCGGGACAGGGGGGTTTATAGGCACAGATACGCAGTATTTT

V gene: TRBV5-1
clone size: .
J gene: TRBJ1-5
D gene: TRBD1
CDR3 protein: CASSFEPGTGVQPQHF
CDR3 DNA: TGCGCCAGCAGCTTTGAGCCGGGGACAGGGGTTCAGCCCCAGCATTTT

V gene: TRBV7-2
clone size: .
J gene: TRBJ2-4
D gene: TRBD1
CDR3 protein: CASSTGTGGNIQYF
CDR3 DNA: TGTGCCAGCAGCACGGGGACAGGGGGAAACATTCAGTACTTC

V gene: TRBV15
clone size: once
J gene: TRBJ1-5
D gene: .
CDR3 protein: CATSARESYSNQPQHF
CDR3 DNA: TGTGCCACCAGCGCCAGGGAGTCCTATAGCAATCAGCCCCAGCATTTT

V gene: TRBV5-5
clone size: .
J gene: TRBJ1-1
D gene: .
CDR3 protein: CASSLAWGTSTEAFF
CDR3 DNA: TGTGCCAGCAGCTTGGCCTGGGGTACGAGTACTGAAGCTTTCTTT

V gene: TRBV7-2
clone size: .
J gene: TRBJ2-7
D gene: .
CDR3 protein: CASSLLHSSYEQYF
CDR3 DNA: TGTGCCAGCAGCTTACTGCACAGTTCCTACGAGCAGTACTTC

V gene: TRBV29-1
clone size: .
J gene: TRBJ1-5
D gene: .
CDR3 protein: CSAEGGPGQPQHF
CDR3 DNA: TGCAGCGCCGAGGGAGGGCCGGGACAGCCCCAGCATTTT

V gene: TRBV6-5
clone size: .
J gene: TRBJ1-6
D gene: TRBD1
CDR3 protein: CASSLTGANNSPLHF
CDR3 DNA: TGTGCCAGCAGTCTTACAGGGGCCAATAATTCACCCCTCCACTTT

V gene: TRBV6-4
clone size: .
J gene: TRBJ2-1
D gene: TRBD2
CDR3 protein: CASSSAGGTSGSSNEQFF
CDR3 DNA: TGTGCCAGCAGTAGTGCCGGCGGGACTAGCGGGAGTTCGAATGAGCAGTTCTTC

V gene: TRBV6-6
clone size: .
J gene: TRBJ1-2
D gene: .
CDR3 protein: CASRPDALVGGYTF
CDR3 DNA: TGTGCCAGCAGACCGGACGCCCTGGTAGGCGGCTACACCTTC

V gene: TRBV7-3
clone size: .
J gene: TRBJ2-5
D gene: TRBD2
CDR3 protein: CASTPSGGRGETQYF
CDR3 DNA: TGTGCCAGCACACCCTCTGGCGGGAGAGGAGAGACCCAGTACTTC

V gene: TRBV27
clone size: .
J gene: TRBJ2-5
D gene: .
CDR3 protein: CASSPLKGAGETQYF
CDR3 DNA: TGTGCCAGCAGTCCCCTTAAAGGAGCCGGGGAGACCCAGTACTTC

V gene: TRBV7-2
clone size: .
J gene: TRBJ2-1
D gene: .
CDR3 protein: CASSSRLSSYNEQFF
CDR3 DNA: TGTGCCAGCAGCTCAAGATTAAGCTCCTACAATGAGCAGTTCTTC

V gene: TRBV29-1
clone size: .
J gene: TRBJ2-5
D gene: TRBD1
CDR3 protein: CSVVGTGGRETQYF
CDR3 DNA: TGCAGCGTTGTTGGGACAGGGGGTCGAGAGACCCAGTACTTC

V gene: TRBV19
clone size: .
J gene: TRBJ1-2
D gene: .
CDR3 protein: CASTSSGINYGYTF
CDR3 DNA: TGTGCCAGTACCTCATCGGGGATTAACTATGGCTACACCTTC

V gene: TRBV19
clone size: .
J gene: TRBJ1-4
D gene: TRBD1
CDR3 protein: CASRDRGRPTNEKLFF
CDR3 DNA: TGTGCCAGCCGGGACAGGGGCCGCCCAACTAATGAAAAACTGTTTTTT